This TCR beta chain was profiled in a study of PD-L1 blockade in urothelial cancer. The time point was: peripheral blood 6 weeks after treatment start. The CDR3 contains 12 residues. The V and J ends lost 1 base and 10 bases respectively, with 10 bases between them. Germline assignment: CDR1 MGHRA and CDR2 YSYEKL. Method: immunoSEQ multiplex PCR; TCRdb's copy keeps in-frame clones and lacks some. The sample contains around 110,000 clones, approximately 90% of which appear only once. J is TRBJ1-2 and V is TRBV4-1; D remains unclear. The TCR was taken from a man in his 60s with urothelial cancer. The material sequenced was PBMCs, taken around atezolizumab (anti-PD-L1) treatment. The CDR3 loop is CASSQGAGSYTF. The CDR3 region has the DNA TGCGCCAGCAGCCAAGGGGCCGGTTCCTACACCTTC.